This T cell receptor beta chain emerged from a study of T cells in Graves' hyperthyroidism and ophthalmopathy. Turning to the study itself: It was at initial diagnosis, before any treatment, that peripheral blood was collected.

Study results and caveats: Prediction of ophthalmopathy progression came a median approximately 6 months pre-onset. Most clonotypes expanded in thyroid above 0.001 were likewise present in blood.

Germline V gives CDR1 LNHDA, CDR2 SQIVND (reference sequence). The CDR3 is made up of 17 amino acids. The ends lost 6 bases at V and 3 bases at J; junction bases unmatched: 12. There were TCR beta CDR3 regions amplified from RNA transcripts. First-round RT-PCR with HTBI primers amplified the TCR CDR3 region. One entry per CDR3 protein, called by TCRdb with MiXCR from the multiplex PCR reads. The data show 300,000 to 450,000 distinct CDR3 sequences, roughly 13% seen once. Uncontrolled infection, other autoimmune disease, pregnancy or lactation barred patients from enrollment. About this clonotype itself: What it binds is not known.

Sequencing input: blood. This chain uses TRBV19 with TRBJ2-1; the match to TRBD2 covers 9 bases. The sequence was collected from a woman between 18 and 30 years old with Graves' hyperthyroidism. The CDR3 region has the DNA TGTGCCAGTAGGTTGGTGGGTAGCGGGGGACTCTACAATGAGCAGTTCTTC. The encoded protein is CASRLVGSGGLYNEQFF.